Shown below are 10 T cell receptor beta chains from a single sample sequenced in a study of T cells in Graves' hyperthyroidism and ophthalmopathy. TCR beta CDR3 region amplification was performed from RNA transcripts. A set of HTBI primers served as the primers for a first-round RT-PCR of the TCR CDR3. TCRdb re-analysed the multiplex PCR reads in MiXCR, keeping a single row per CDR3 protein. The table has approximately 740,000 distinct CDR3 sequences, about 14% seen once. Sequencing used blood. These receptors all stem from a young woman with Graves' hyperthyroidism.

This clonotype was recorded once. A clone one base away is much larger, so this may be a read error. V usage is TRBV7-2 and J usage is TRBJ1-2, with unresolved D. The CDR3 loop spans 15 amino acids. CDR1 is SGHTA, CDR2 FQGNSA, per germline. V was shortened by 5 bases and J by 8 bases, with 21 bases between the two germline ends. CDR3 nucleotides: TGTGCCAGCAGCAGACGCTCGGGTCCCGGAGAAGGCTACACCTTC. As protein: CASSRRSGPGEGYTF.

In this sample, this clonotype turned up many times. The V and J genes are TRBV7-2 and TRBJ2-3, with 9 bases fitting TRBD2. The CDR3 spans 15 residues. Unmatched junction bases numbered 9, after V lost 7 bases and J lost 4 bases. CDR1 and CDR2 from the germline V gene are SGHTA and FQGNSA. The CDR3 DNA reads TGTGCCAGCAACCCACCGGGACTAGCTTCAGATACGCAGTATTTT. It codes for CASNPPGLASDTQYF.

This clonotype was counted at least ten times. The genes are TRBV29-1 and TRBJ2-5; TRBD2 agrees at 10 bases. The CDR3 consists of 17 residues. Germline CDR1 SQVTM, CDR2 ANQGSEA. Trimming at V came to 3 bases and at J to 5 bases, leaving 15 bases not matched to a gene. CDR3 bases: TGCAGCGTTGACGGTGTTTATCTAGCGGGAGAGAGCGAGACCCAGTACTTC. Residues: CSVDGVYLAGESETQYF.

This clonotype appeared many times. The CDR3 sequence is CASSQGNGRDNEQFF. The DNA for the CDR3 is TGTGCCAGCTCCCAGGGCAACGGGAGGGACAATGAGCAGTTCTTC. The chain combines TRBV28 with TRBJ2-1, with TRBD2 matching over 8 bases. The CDR3 contains 15 residues. V shed 8 bases, J shed 5 bases, and the junction held 11 bases outside the gene matches. Germline lookup yields CDR1 MDHEN and CDR2 SYDVKM.

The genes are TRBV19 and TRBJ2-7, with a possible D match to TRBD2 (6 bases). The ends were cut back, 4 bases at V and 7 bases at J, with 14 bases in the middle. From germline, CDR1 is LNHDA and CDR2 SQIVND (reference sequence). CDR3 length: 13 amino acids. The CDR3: CASSTGGTPEQYF. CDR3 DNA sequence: TGTGCCAGTAGTACCGGCGGGACGCCGGAGCAGTACTTC.

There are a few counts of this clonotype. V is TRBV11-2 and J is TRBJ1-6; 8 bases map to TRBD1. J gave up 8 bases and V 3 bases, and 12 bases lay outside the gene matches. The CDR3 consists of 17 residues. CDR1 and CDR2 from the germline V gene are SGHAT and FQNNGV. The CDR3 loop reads CASSFITRTGFDSPLHF. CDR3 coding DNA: TGTGCCAGCAGCTTTATTACCCGGACAGGGTTTGATTCACCCCTCCACTTT. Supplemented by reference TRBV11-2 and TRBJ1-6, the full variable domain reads EAGVAQSPRYKIIEKRQSVAFWCNPISGHATLYWYQQILGQGPKLLIQFQNNGVVDDSQLPKDRFSAERLKGVDSTLKIQPAKLEDSAVYLCASSFITRTGFDSPLHFGNGTRLTVT.

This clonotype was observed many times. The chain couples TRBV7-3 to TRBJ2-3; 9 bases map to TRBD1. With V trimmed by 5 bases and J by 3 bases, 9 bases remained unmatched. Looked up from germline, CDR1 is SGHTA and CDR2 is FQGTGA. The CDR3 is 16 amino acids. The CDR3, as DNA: TGTGCCAGCAGCCGGGGGACAGGGTTTGTGACAGATACGCAGTATTTT. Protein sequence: CASSRGTGFVTDTQYF.

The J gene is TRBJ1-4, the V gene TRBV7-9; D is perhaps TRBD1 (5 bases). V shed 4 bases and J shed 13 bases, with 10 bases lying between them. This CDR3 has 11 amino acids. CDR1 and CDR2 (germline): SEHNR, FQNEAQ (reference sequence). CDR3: CASSWGEGLFF. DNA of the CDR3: TGTGCCAGCAGCTGGGGGGAAGGACTGTTTTTT.

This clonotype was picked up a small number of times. The CDR3 loop reads CASSRGSSLNSYEQYF. CDR3 DNA sequence: TGTGCCAGCAGCCGCGGCTCTTCTCTGAACTCCTACGAGCAGTACTTC. The V call is TRBV7-9, the J call TRBJ2-7; no clear D gene. Trimming stripped 5 bases from V and 0 bases from J, with 17 bases between. Germline lookup yields CDR1 SEHNR and CDR2 FQNEAQ (reference sequence). This CDR3 is built from 16 residues.

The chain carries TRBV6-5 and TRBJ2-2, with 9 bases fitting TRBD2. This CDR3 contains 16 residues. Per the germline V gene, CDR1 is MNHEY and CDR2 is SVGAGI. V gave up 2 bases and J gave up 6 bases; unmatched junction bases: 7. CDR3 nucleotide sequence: TGTGCCAGCAGTTACGAGATAGCGGGAGCGGCCGGGGAGCTGTTTTTT. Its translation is CASSYEIAGAAGELFF.